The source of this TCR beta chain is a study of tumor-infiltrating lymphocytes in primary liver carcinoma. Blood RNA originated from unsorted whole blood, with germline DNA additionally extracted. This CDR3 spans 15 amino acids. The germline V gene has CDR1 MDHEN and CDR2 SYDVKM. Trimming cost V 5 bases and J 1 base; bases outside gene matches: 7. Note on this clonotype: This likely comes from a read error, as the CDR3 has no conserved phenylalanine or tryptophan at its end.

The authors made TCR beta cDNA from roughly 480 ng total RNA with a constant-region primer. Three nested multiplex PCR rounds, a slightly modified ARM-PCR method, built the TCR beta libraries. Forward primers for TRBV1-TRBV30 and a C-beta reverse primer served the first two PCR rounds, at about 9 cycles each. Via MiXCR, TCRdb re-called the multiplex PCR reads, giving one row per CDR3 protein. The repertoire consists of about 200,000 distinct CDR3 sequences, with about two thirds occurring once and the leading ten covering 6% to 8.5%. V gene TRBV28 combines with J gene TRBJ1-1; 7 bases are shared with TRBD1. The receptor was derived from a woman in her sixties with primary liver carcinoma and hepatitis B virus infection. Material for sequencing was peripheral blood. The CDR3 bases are TGTGCCAGCAGTGAAATCGGGACAGCGAACACTGAAGCTTTCTTA. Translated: CASSEIGTANTEAFL.